This T cell receptor beta chain was observed in a study of breast tumors, draining lymph nodes, adjacent tissues. Regarding the study as a whole: Compared with lymph nodes, tumors were less diverse; compared with nontumor tissue, more.

The lymph nodes were axillary draining lymph nodes from breast cancer patients. Details on this clonotype: Its specificity is unknown.

TCRdb processed the multiplex PCR reads anew with MiXCR; each CDR3 protein has one entry. Here the sample spans approximately 120,000 distinct CDR3 sequences, 21% being singletons. Source material: axillary lymph node tissue. This clonotype originated in a female donor with breast cancer. Some clones in this sample may be carry-over from other donors' samples.

The chain's CDR3 is CASSLAEGTWTPNEQFF. The CDR3, as DNA: TGTGCCAGCAGCTTAGCTGAGGGGACGTGGACTCCAAATGAGCAGTTCTTC. The V and J genes are TRBV11-2 and TRBJ2-1; the D call may be TRBD1 or TRBD2 (5 bases each). Germline V CDR1 and CDR2: SGHAT, FQNNGV. The V and J ends lost 1 base and 7 bases respectively, with 20 bases between them. The CDR3 consists of 17 residues.